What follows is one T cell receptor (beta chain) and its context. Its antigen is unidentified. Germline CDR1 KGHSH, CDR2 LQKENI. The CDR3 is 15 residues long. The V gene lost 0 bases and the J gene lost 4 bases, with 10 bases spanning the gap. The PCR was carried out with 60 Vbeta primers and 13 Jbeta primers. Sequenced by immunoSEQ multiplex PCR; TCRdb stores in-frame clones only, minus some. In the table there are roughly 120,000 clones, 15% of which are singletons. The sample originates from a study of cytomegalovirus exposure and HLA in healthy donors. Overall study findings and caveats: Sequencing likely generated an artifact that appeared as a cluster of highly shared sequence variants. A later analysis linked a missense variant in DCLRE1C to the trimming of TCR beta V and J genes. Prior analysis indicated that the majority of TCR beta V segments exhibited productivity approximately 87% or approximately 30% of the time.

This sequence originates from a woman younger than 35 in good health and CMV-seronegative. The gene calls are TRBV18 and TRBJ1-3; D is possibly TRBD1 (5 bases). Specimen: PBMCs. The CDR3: CASSPPGGEGNTIYF. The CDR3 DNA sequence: TGTGCCAGCTCACCACCGGGGGGTGAAGGAAACACCATATATTTT.